This entry lists 31 T cell receptor beta chains sequenced from one sample in a study of T cell responses to AZD1222 COVID-19 vaccine. Measured with immunoSEQ multiplex PCR; TCRdb has only the in-frame clones, and not every one. The sample has around 270,000 clones, 94% seen once. Sample: peripheral blood, taken 28 days after the second AZD1222 dose. The receptors shown here come from an adult who received the AZD1222 COVID-19 vaccine.

The chain links TRBV7-9 to TRBJ1-3, with D possibly being TRBD1 (6 bases). The germline V gene has CDR1 SEHNR and CDR2 FQNEAQ (reference sequence). The CDR3 totals 16 residues. V gave up 3 bases and J gave up 4 bases, with 16 bases separating them. The DNA of the CDR3 is TGTGCCAGCAGCTTCGGTGATGGGGGCAGAGGAAACACCATATATTTT. As protein: CASSFGDGGRGNTIYF.

The chain couples TRBV27 to TRBJ2-7; 9 nucleotides align to TRBD1. Germline CDR1 MNHEY, CDR2 SMNVEV (reference sequence). The CDR3 totals 14 residues. J was trimmed by 3 bases and V by 5 bases; bases with no gene match: 5. DNA of the CDR3: TGTGCCAGCAGTCCCTGGGACAGGGTCTACGAGCAGTACTTC. Its translation: CASSPWDRVYEQYF.

The V call is TRBV28, the J call TRBJ1-6; no definite D call. The germline V gene encodes CDR1 MDHEN and CDR2 SYDVKM. V was pared by 2 bases and J by 9 bases, with 5 bases between. The CDR3 consists of 12 residues. As DNA, the CDR3 is TGTGCCAGCAGTTTAGGATCTTCACCCCTCCACTTT. It codes for CASSLGSSPLHF.

This chain links TRBV5-1 with TRBJ1-1; D is perhaps TRBD1 (6 bases). The germline V and J ends were trimmed by 3 bases and 8 bases, with 14 bases remaining between them. The length of the CDR3 is 13 residues. Germline values: CDR1 SGHRS, CDR2 YFSETQ. The CDR3 DNA is TGCGCCAGCAGCTCCCAGGGGAGGGGGGAAGCTTTCTTT. It translates to CASSSQGRGEAFF.

The chain uses TRBV7-2 and TRBJ2-7; 7 nucleotides align to TRBD1. With 0 bases clipped from V and 1 base from J, the junction kept 3 bases outside the gene matches. CDR1 is SGHTA and CDR2 is FQGNSA in the germline V gene. The CDR3 contains 15 residues. As DNA, the CDR3 is TGTGCCAGCAGCTTAGCGGGACAGCCTTCCTACGAGCAGTACTTC. This encodes CASSLAGQPSYEQYF.

The chain uses TRBV28 and TRBJ2-3, with TRBD2 matching over 10 bases. This CDR3 has 15 residues. The ends lost 5 bases at V and 6 bases at J; junction bases unmatched: 8. CDR1 is MDHEN and CDR2 is SYDVKM in the germline V gene. CDR3 sequence (DNA): TGTGCCAGCAGTCCTCCAGCGGGAGGGACCGATACGCAGTATTTT. This sequence encodes CASSPPAGGTDTQYF.

The J gene is TRBJ2-3, the V gene TRBV5-1; tentatively, D is TRBD1 (5 bases). The V gene's germline CDR1 is SGHRS and CDR2 YFSETQ. Trimming took off 4 bases at V and 2 bases at J, with 8 bases between the two ends. The CDR3 contains 13 residues. The CDR3 nucleotides read TGCGCCAGCAGCGGGGCCGACACAGATACGCAGTATTTT. Protein product: CASSGADTDTQYF.

With regard to this clone: This CDR3 is also generated by other DNA sequences in the sample. The chain is built from TRBV2 and TRBJ2-3; D might be TRBD2 (5 bases). The V end was cut by 6 bases, the J end by 5 bases, with 9 bases between. Germline-derived CDR1 and CDR2 are SNHLY and FYNNEI. CDR3 length equals 12 residues. CDR3 sequence: CASRDRGDTQYF. The CDR3 DNA follows: TGTGCCAGCAGGGACCGGGGAGATACGCAGTATTTT. Full variable domain (missing parts from reference TRBV2 and TRBJ2-3): EPEVTQTPSHQVTQMGQEVILRCVPISNHLYFYWYRQILGQKVEFLVSFYNNEISEKSEIFDDQFSVERPDGSNFTLKIRSTKLEDSAMYFCASRDRGDTQYFGPGTRLTVL.

The chain has TRBV5-1 and TRBJ1-5; the D gene is possibly TRBD1 (5 bases). Trimming took off 1 base at V and 0 bases at J, with 8 bases between the two ends. The CDR3 spans 15 residues. Germline assignment: CDR1 SGHRS and CDR2 YFSETQ. The CDR3 here is CASSLWGYSNQPQHF. The CDR3 DNA follows: TGCGCCAGCAGCTTGTGGGGGTATAGCAATCAGCCCCAGCATTTT.

This chain joins TRBV5-5 and TRBJ2-2; the D call may be TRBD1 or TRBD2 (5 bases each). Trimming stripped 3 bases from V and 6 bases from J, with 6 bases between. The V gene's germline CDR1 is SGHKS and CDR2 YYEKEE (reference sequence). The length of the CDR3 is 12 residues. This chain's CDR3 is CASSWGSGELFF. The CDR3 nucleotides are TGTGCCAGCAGCTGGGGGTCCGGGGAGCTGTTTTTT.

The chain carries TRBV5-4 and TRBJ1-1; 9 positions agree with TRBD1. Germline values: CDR1 SGHNT, CDR2 YYREEE (reference sequence). The CDR3 is 16 amino acids. Trimming removed 4 bases from V and 0 bases from J; junction bases left unmatched: 7. Here the CDR3 DNA reads TGTGCCAGCAGCCCGGGGACAGGGAGCCTGAACACTGAAGCTTTCTTT. It translates to CASSPGTGSLNTEAFF.

The genes are TRBV6-5 and TRBJ1-3; 8 nucleotides agree with TRBD1. V dropped 6 bases and J dropped 8; count of bases not matched to a gene: 9. Germline assignment: CDR1 MNHEY and CDR2 SVGAGI. This CDR3 contains 14 residues. The CDR3 nucleotides are TGTGCCAGCAGCCCCGGACAGGGTAGGGACACCATATATTTT. It translates to CASSPGQGRDTIYF.

This clone was seen a single time. The rearrangement uses TRBV19 and TRBJ1-3, with TRBD1 as a possible D gene (5 bases). CDR1 LNHDA and CDR2 SQIVND come from the germline V gene (reference sequence). The CDR3 totals 14 residues. V shed 7 bases and J shed 0 bases, with 10 bases lying between them. The CDR3 DNA reads as TGTGCCAGTAAGGACACCTACTCTGGAAACACCATATATTTT. This encodes CASKDTYSGNTIYF.

This chain uses TRBV19 with TRBJ1-1; 7 positions agree with TRBD1. CDR3 size: 16 residues. Germline assignment: CDR1 LNHDA and CDR2 SQIVND (reference sequence). V lost 0 bases, J lost 0 bases, and 4 bases stayed unmatched. For the CDR3, the DNA is TGTGCCAGTAGTATAGAGGGGGGACAGATGAACACTGAAGCTTTCTTT. Amino acids: CASSIEGGQMNTEAFF.

V usage is TRBV5-4 and J usage is TRBJ2-7; D is unresolved. The CDR3 has 12 residues. Germline V CDR1 and CDR2: SGHNT, YYREEE (reference sequence). Trimming shortened V by 3 bases and J by 6 bases, and 10 bases separated the two germline ends. CDR3 in amino acids: CASSYTNGEQYF. CDR3 in DNA: TGTGCCAGCAGCTACACGAACGGCGAGCAGTACTTC.

This sequence joins TRBV18 and TRBJ2-7; possibly TRBD2 for D (5 bases). V was clipped by 3 bases and J by 3 bases, with 9 bases between them. The germline V gene has CDR1 KGHSH and CDR2 LQKENI. The CDR3 has 13 amino acids. This CDR3 is CASSPGAGYEQYF. The CDR3 nucleotides read TGTGCCAGCTCACCCGGCGCGGGCTACGAGCAGTACTTC.

This chain uses TRBV18 with TRBJ2-1, with 9 bases aligning to TRBD1. Per the germline V gene, CDR1 is KGHSH and CDR2 is LQKENI. This CDR3 is 15 amino acids long. Unmatched junction bases numbered 7, after V lost 2 bases and J lost 8 bases. The CDR3 loop is CASSPMDRGGDEQFF. The DNA for the CDR3 is TGTGCCAGCTCACCAATGGACAGGGGAGGGGATGAGCAGTTCTTC.

This sequence joins TRBV24-1 and TRBJ2-7, with D uncertain. The germline gives CDR1 KGHDR, CDR2 SFDVKD. This CDR3 spans 14 amino acids. V lost 4 bases and J lost 0, with 9 bases in between. Here the CDR3 DNA reads TGTGCCACCAGTGACCCCTTACACTCCTACGAGCAGTACTTC. Its protein is CATSDPLHSYEQYF.

This chain uses TRBV7-2 with TRBJ2-5, with D maybe TRBD1 (5 bases). V lost 2 bases and J lost 5, with 18 bases in between. The CDR3 totals 16 residues. Germline CDR1 and CDR2: SGHTA and FQGNSA. CDR3 residues: CASSLLPQALRETQYF. Written as DNA, the CDR3 is TGTGCCAGCAGCTTACTGCCACAGGCCCTGAGGGAGACCCAGTACTTC. Full variable domain (missing parts from reference TRBV7-2 and TRBJ2-5): GAGVSQSPSNKVTEKGKDVELRCDPISGHTALYWYRQSLGQGLEFLIYFQGNSAPDKSGLPSDRFSAERTGGSVSTLTIQRTQQEDSAVYLCASSLLPQALRETQYFGPGTRLLVL.

This chain connects TRBV2 to TRBJ1-1; perhaps TRBD1 as D (5 bases). The CDR3 contains 14 residues. Trimming cost V 6 bases and J 6 bases, with 17 bases left between them. Germline values: CDR1 SNHLY, CDR2 FYNNEI. The CDR3 loop is CASSLGTGTAEAFF. CDR3 DNA sequence: TGTGCCAGCAGCCTCGGGACGGGAACGGCTGAAGCTTTCTTT.

The chain combines TRBV7-9 with TRBJ2-1; weak D call: TRBD2 (5 bases). CDR1 is SEHNR, CDR2 FQNEAQ, per germline (reference sequence). V lost 10 bases, J lost 3 bases, and 16 bases lay in between. The CDR3 extends over 14 amino acids. The DNA of the CDR3 is TGTGCCACCTCTGAGAGGGATGGCTACAATGAGCAGTTCTTC. Translation: CATSERDGYNEQFF.

The chain combines TRBV7-2 with TRBJ1-2, with D possibly being TRBD1 (6 bases). The CDR3 runs to 15 residues. The V end lost 1 base, the J end lost 3 bases, and 12 bases lay between the germline ends. Germline CDR1 and CDR2: SGHTA and FQGNSA. The CDR3: CASSLGGLGDYGYTF. CDR3 DNA sequence: TGTGCCAGCAGCTTAGGGGGGCTGGGAGACTATGGCTACACCTTC.

The J gene is TRBJ2-1, the V gene TRBV7-2; D may be TRBD2 (6 bases). The CDR3 has 13 residues. Trimming took 4 bases from V and 10 from J, leaving 14 bases between them. The germline CDR1 and CDR2 sequences are SGHTA and FQGNSA. The CDR3 loop is CASSSSGGEEQFF. The CDR3 bases are TGTGCCAGCAGCTCCTCCGGAGGGGAGGAGCAGTTCTTC.

This clone has just one count. The chain recombines TRBV11-1 with TRBJ1-1; the D gene is possibly TRBD1 (6 bases). In germline, CDR1 is SGHAT, CDR2 FQDESV (reference sequence). V dropped 1 base and J dropped 5 bases, with 11 bases sitting between them. CDR3 length equals 14 residues. The CDR3 DNA reads TGTGCCAGCAGCTTAGAAGGGGGAGGTACTGAAGCTTTCTTT. Encoded protein: CASSLEGGGTEAFF.

Turning to this clone: One end of the junction is discordant with germline, which a read error may explain. The J gene is TRBJ2-7, the V gene TRBV5-6; 7 bases map to TRBD2. Germline V CDR1 and CDR2: SGHDT, YYEEEE. The CDR3 is 14 amino acids. The CDR3 DNA follows: TGTGCCAGCAGCTGGGGGGACTATTCCTACGAGCAATACTTC. Protein sequence: CASSWGDYSYEQYF.

This chain connects TRBV4-3 to TRBJ1-1, with D hard to call. V lost 0 bases and J lost 6, with 14 bases in between. The CDR3 has 15 residues. The V gene's germline CDR1 is LGHNA and CDR2 YSLEER. CDR3 amino acids: CASSQESFGGAEAFF. For the CDR3, the DNA is TGCGCCAGCAGCCAAGAAAGTTTCGGCGGGGCTGAAGCTTTCTTT.

The CDR3 bases are TGTGCCAGCACGGGAGAGTACTATGGCTACACCTTC. It yields the protein CASTGEYYGYTF. This chain joins TRBV28 and TRBJ1-2; D is uncertain. Trimming removed 7 bases from V and 3 bases from J, with 9 bases in between. The CDR3 totals 12 residues. The germline V gene has CDR1 MDHEN and CDR2 SYDVKM.

CDR3 bases: TGTGCCAGCAGTTTAAGTCAGGGTATATACGAGCAGTACTTC. Translated, it gives CASSLSQGIYEQYF. This chain joins TRBV27 and TRBJ2-7; tentative D call: TRBD1 (5 bases). CDR3 length equals 14 residues. Germline assignment: CDR1 MNHEY and CDR2 SMNVEV (reference sequence). The ends were cut back, 2 bases at V and 4 bases at J, with 12 bases in the middle.

V gene TRBV6-2 or TRBV6-3 combines with J gene TRBJ2-7, with D perhaps TRBD1 (5 bases). This CDR3 contains 14 residues. V lost 5 bases and J 5 bases, leaving 16 bases between the germline ends. Germline CDR1 is MNHEY and CDR2 is SVGEGT. CDR3 DNA: TGTGCCAGCAGTCCCAACTGGGGCCGCCACGAGCAGTACTTC. Protein product: CASSPNWGRHEQYF.

V gene TRBV7-3 combines with J gene TRBJ2-3; D call uncertain. Germline-derived CDR1 and CDR2 are SGHTA and FQGTGA. The CDR3 is made up of 14 amino acids. V lost 0 bases and J 2 bases, leaving 6 bases between the germline ends. Written as DNA, the CDR3 is TGTGCCAGCAGCTTAACGTCCCTCACAGATACGCAGTATTTT. It codes for CASSLTSLTDTQYF. The whole variable domain, remainder taken from reference TRBV7-3 and TRBJ2-3, is GAGVSQTPSNKVTEKGKYVELRCDPISGHTALYWYRQSLGQGPEFLIYFQGTGAADDSGLPNDRFFAVRPEGSVSTLKIQRTERGDSAVYLCASSLTSLTDTQYFGPGTRLTVL.

The V and J genes are TRBV10-2 and TRBJ1-1; TRBD1 might be the D (6 bases). Trimming took off 6 bases at V and 0 bases at J, with 11 bases between the two ends. The CDR3 sequence is 14 residues long. Germline CDR1 is WSHSY and CDR2 is SAAADI. CDR3 in DNA: TGCGCCAGCAGACGGACAGTAATGAACACTGAAGCTTTCTTT. Translating it yields CASRRTVMNTEAFF.